This is a list of T cell receptor beta chains from one sample in a study of glioma-infiltrating T cells. TCRdb used MiXCR to reprocess the multiplex PCR reads, holding one entry per CDR3 protein. Of 300,000 to 450,000 distinct CDR3 sequences detected, around 45% appear once; the ten largest clones hold around 13%. The sample consisted of glioma tissue, nonneoplastic brain tissue, or PBMCs (not recorded which). All receptors derive from a human donor with low-grade glioma or glioblastoma, undergoing nonglioma brain surgery, or in good health (not recorded which). CDR3s leave out the opening cysteine and the closing phenylalanine or tryptophan.

j_gene: TRBJ2-1
v_gene: TRBV19
CDR3aa: ASSVGTIAYNEQF

j_gene: TRBJ1-5
v_gene: TRBV24-1
CDR3aa: ATSAPGAAGQPQH

j_gene: TRBJ1-2
v_gene: TRBV20-1
CDR3aa: SAIRVWVGYT

j_gene: TRBJ2-7
v_gene: TRBV7-2
CDR3aa: ASSPRVFVYEQY

j_gene: TRBJ1-2
v_gene: TRBV5-1
CDR3aa: ASSLGTGSYGYT

j_gene: TRBJ2-5
v_gene: TRBV4-3
CDR3aa: ASSQDHRSGTQY

j_gene: TRBJ2-3
v_gene: TRBV27
CDR3aa: ASSTTSVPPRDTQY

j_gene: TRBJ2-7
v_gene: TRBV27
CDR3aa: ASSSSAGGYERY

j_gene: TRBJ2-2
v_gene: TRBV7-9
CDR3aa: ASSFVQGFGELF

j_gene: TRBJ2-3
v_gene: TRBV2
CDR3aa: ASSESWGTDTQY

j_gene: TRBJ1-2
v_gene: TRBV4-3
CDR3aa: ASSSSVGGAEGYT

j_gene: TRBJ2-5
v_gene: TRBV20-1
CDR3aa: SARAAGTQEIQY

j_gene: TRBJ2-3
v_gene: TRBV6-1
CDR3aa: ASSYAGGTSFPDTQY

j_gene: TRBJ2-7
v_gene: TRBV20-1
CDR3aa: SAREGAQDYKQY

j_gene: TRBJ1-1
v_gene: TRBV7-9
CDR3aa: ASSLVQGFGAF

j_gene: TRBJ2-1
v_gene: TRBV6-2/TRBV6-3
CDR3aa: ASSQGTSGIYNEQF

j_gene: TRBJ2-1
v_gene: TRBV20-1
CDR3aa: SARGSEIYNEQF

j_gene: TRBJ2-3
v_gene: TRBV4-1
CDR3aa: ASSQDSRAGTSTDTQY

j_gene: TRBJ2-5
v_gene: TRBV7-2
CDR3aa: ASSQDRGRETQY

j_gene: TRBJ2-7
v_gene: TRBV20-1
CDR3aa: SALAGVEREKY

j_gene: TRBJ2-5
v_gene: TRBV2
CDR3aa: ASSLGPYQETQY

j_gene: TRBJ2-5
v_gene: TRBV7-6
CDR3aa: ASSLMGETQY

j_gene: TRBJ2-3
v_gene: TRBV3-1
CDR3aa: ASSQVGGVRTDTQY

j_gene: TRBJ2-5
v_gene: TRBV6-1
CDR3aa: ASSRRDSKETQY

j_gene: TRBJ2-7
v_gene: TRBV6-2/TRBV6-3
CDR3aa: ATQDRGRRPLEQY

j_gene: TRBJ2-1
v_gene: TRBV6-1
CDR3aa: AAAQTSIDEQF

j_gene: TRBJ2-1
v_gene: TRBV20-1
CDR3aa: SARDPPGLDAYNEQF

j_gene: TRBJ2-7
v_gene: TRBV6-2/TRBV6-3
CDR3aa: ASSYMFISGRISYEQY

j_gene: TRBJ2-7
v_gene: TRBV15
CDR3aa: ATSKDRGLGEQY

j_gene: TRBJ2-1
v_gene: TRBV29-1
CDR3aa: SVDVGFNEQF

j_gene: TRBJ2-7
v_gene: TRBV7-9
CDR3aa: ASSPTSGTGSTYEQY

j_gene: TRBJ2-2
v_gene: TRBV4-3
CDR3aa: ASSHRTGEGELF

j_gene: TRBJ1-5
v_gene: TRBV6-1
CDR3aa: ASSDGIYLH

j_gene: TRBJ2-3
v_gene: TRBV28
CDR3aa: ASSLGGSGPHTQY

j_gene: TRBJ1-5
v_gene: TRBV28
CDR3aa: ASSLGHNSNQPQH

j_gene: TRBJ2-5
v_gene: TRBV15
CDR3aa: ATSPGHTQETQY

j_gene: TRBJ1-2
v_gene: TRBV6-6
CDR3aa: AISGSGPNYGYT

j_gene: TRBJ1-5
v_gene: TRBV7-9
CDR3aa: ASSPVGGDNQPQH

j_gene: TRBJ2-7
v_gene: TRBV28
CDR3aa: ASSRTSPYEQY

j_gene: TRBJ1-5
v_gene: TRBV6-1
CDR3aa: ASSEGPSSNQPQH

j_gene: TRBJ2-5
v_gene: TRBV7-9
CDR3aa: ASSLLAGGTQY

j_gene: TRBJ2-1
v_gene: TRBV20-1
CDR3aa: SAQDARSPYNEQF

j_gene: TRBJ2-5
v_gene: TRBV6-1
CDR3aa: ASSEIFGLAGAFQETQY

j_gene: TRBJ2-5
v_gene: TRBV25-1
CDR3aa: ASNPSGLAGSETQY

j_gene: TRBJ1-2
v_gene: TRBV27
CDR3aa: ASRTPGQDYGYT

j_gene: TRBJ1-1
v_gene: TRBV6-9
CDR3aa: ASSLESLGTEAF

j_gene: TRBJ2-7
v_gene: TRBV7-6
CDR3aa: ASSSQEGAYEQY

j_gene: TRBJ2-3
v_gene: TRBV4-3
CDR3aa: ASSQEDRGTTDTQY

j_gene: TRBJ2-5
v_gene: TRBV7-8
CDR3aa: ASSFRERSLETQY

j_gene: TRBJ2-3
v_gene: TRBV28
CDR3aa: ASSFWASGRVSDTQY

j_gene: TRBJ2-7
v_gene: TRBV28
CDR3aa: ASTPGLAGYEQY

j_gene: TRBJ2-3
v_gene: TRBV7-9
CDR3aa: ASSVGMVAWDTDTQY

j_gene: TRBJ2-7
v_gene: TRBV20-1
CDR3aa: SALSWGLDSYEQY

j_gene: TRBJ2-7
v_gene: TRBV28
CDR3aa: ASSEPGTSGRYEQY

j_gene: TRBJ1-5
v_gene: TRBV6-2/TRBV6-3
CDR3aa: ASRGDTSNQPQH